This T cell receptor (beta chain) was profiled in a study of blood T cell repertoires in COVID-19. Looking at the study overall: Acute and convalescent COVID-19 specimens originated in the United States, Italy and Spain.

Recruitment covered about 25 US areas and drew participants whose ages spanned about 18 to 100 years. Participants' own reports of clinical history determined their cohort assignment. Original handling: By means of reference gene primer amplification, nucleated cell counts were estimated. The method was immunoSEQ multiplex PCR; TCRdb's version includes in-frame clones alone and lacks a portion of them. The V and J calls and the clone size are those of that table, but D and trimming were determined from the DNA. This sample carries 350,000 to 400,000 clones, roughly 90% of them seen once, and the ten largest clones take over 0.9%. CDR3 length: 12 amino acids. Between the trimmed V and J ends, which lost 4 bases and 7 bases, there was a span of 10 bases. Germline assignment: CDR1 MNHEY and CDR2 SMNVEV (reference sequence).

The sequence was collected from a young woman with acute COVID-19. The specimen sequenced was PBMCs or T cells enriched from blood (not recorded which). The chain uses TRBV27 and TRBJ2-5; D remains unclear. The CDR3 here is CASSSPSRTQYF. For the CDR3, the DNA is TGTGCCAGCAGTTCCCCCTCGCGGACCCAGTACTTC.